The rows below give T cell receptor beta chains drawn from one sample of a study of long-term antiretroviral therapy in people with HIV. Repertoires were generated with immunoSEQ multiplex PCR, while TCRdb's copy carries only in-frame clones and drops some. The sample includes about 21,000 clones, under 90% of them seen just once. The sample consisted of unsorted PBMCs, taken 1.9 years after starting antiretroviral therapy. The receptors originated from a woman in her forties or fifties with HIV. The CDR3 runs from the conserved cysteine through the conserved F or W. The order of the fields is J gene, D gene, V gene, clone size, CDR3 protein, CDR3 DNA. The D gene is left open where the match is weak. Clone size, where shown, is once, few, many, or a class for clones that have expanded.

>TRBJ1-2|.|TRBV4-3|.
CASSQEGLTEAAYGYTF
TGCGCCAGCAGCCAAGAGGGTCTGACAGAGGCGGCTTATGGCTACACCTTC
>TRBJ2-1|.|TRBV7-2|.
CASSRTASSYNEQFF
TGTGCCAGCAGCCGAACTGCTAGCTCCTACAATGAGCAGTTCTTC
>TRBJ1-4|TRBD1|TRBV5-5|.
CASSPGQSNEKLFF
TGTGCCAGCAGCCCGGGACAGAGTAATGAAAAACTGTTTTTT
>TRBJ1-2|.|TRBV7-8|.
CASSQRVWEMDYGYTF
TGTGCCAGCAGCCAAAGGGTCTGGGAAATGGACTATGGCTACACCTTC
>TRBJ2-2|.|TRBV4-2|.
CASRRQGATGELFF
TGTGCCAGCAGGCGCCAGGGAGCAACCGGGGAGCTGTTTTTT
>TRBJ2-1|.|TRBV29-1|.
CSVEGGTSSYNEQFF
TGCAGCGTGGAGGGGGGGACCTCGTCCTACAATGAGCAGTTCTTC
>TRBJ2-5|.|TRBV19|.
CASSIGAGRTQYF
TGTGCCAGTAGTATTGGGGCCGGGAGGACCCAGTACTTC
>TRBJ1-2|TRBD1|TRBV6-6|.
CASSFHGQGRNGYTF
TGTGCCAGCAGTTTCCACGGACAGGGACGGAATGGCTACACCTTC
>TRBJ1-2|.|TRBV4-3|few
CASSQDRRVGNYGYTF
TGCGCCAGCAGCCAAGATAGACGGGTCGGGAACTATGGCTACACCTTC
>TRBJ2-2|TRBD1|TRBV19|.
CASAQGAGQGLTGELFF
TGTGCCAGTGCCCAGGGGGCGGGACAGGGGTTGACCGGGGAGCTGTTTTTT
>TRBJ2-7|.|TRBV20-1|.
CSARDNYEQYF
TGCAGTGCTAGAGACAACTACGAGCAGTACTTC
>TRBJ1-1|.|TRBV13|.
CASSFYLGEAFF
TGTGCCAGCAGCTTTTATCTAGGAGAAGCTTTCTTT
>TRBJ1-2|.|TRBV30|.
CAWTLDRIYGYTF
TGTGCCTGGACCCTAGACAGGATCTATGGCTACACCTTC
>TRBJ2-7|TRBD2|TRBV9|.
CASSPTSSGGYEQYF
TGTGCCAGCAGCCCAACCTCTAGCGGGGGATACGAGCAGTACTTC
>TRBJ1-1|.|TRBV4-1|.
CASSAPREAAFF
TGCGCCAGCAGCGCCCCCAGGGAGGCAGCTTTCTTT